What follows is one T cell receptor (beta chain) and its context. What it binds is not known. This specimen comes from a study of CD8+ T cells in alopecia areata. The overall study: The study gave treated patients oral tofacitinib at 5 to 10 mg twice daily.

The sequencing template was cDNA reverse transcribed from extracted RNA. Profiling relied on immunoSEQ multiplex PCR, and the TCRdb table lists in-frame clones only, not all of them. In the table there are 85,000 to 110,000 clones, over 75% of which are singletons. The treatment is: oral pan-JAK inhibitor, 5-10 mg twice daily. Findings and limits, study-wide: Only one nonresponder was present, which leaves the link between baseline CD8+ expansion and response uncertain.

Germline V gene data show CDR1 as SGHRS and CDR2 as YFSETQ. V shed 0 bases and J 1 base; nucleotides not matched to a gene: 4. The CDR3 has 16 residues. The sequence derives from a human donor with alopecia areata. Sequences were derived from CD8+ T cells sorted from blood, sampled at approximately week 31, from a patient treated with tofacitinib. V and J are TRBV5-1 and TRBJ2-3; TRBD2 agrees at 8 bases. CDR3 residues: CASSLELAVGTDTQYF. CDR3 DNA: TGCGCCAGCAGCTTGGAACTAGCGGTTGGCACAGATACGCAGTATTTT.